This is a list of T cell receptor beta chains from one sample in a study of radiation and T cells in renal cell carcinoma. The table came from immunoSEQ multiplex PCR; TCRdb's copy has only in-frame clones and leaves some out. The sample gives about 86,000 clones, around four fifths of which show up once; around 9.1% is in the top ten. The specimen was blood, collected from a patient whose treatment included radiotherapy and nephrectomy. The receptors derive from a man in his forties or fifties with renal cell carcinoma. The CDR3 runs from the conserved cysteine through the conserved F or W. D genes are given only for firm matches. The size field is filled for only some rows; it gives once, few, many or a size class.

j_gene | abundance | d_gene | v_gene | CDR3aa | CDR3nt
TRBJ2-7 | NA | TRBD1 | TRBV6-1 | CASSALNPGQGSAQYF | TGTGCCAGCAGTGCCTTAAACCCGGGACAGGGGAGCGCGCAGTACTTC
TRBJ2-7 | NA | NA | TRBV11-2 | CASSLRDTVEQYF | TGTGCCAGCAGCTTACGGGACACGGTCGAGCAGTACTTC
TRBJ2-1 | NA | TRBD2 | TRBV7-9 | CASSHTTRTSGSYEQFF | TGTGCCAGCAGCCATACTACGAGGACTAGCGGGAGTTATGAGCAGTTCTTC
TRBJ2-1 | NA | NA | TRBV5-1 | CASSLIGLAGNEQFF | TGCGCCAGCAGCTTGATAGGTCTAGCAGGCAATGAGCAGTTCTTC
TRBJ1-5 | NA | NA | TRBV6-1 | CASSERGLPPQHF | TGTGCCAGCAGTGAAAGAGGCCTCCCCCCCCAGCATTTT
TRBJ1-1 | NA | NA | TRBV4-1 | CASRRGRDGHTEAFF | TGCGCCAGCAGACGAGGCCGGGACGGGCACACTGAAGCTTTCTTT
TRBJ1-5 | NA | TRBD1 | TRBV4-3 | CASSLDLRSKGAGQPQHF | TGCGCCAGCAGCCTGGACCTTCGGAGTAAGGGGGCAGGCCAGCCCCAGCATTTT
TRBJ2-2 | NA | TRBD1 | TRBV5-1 | CASSPGTENTGELFF | TGCGCCAGCAGCCCCGGGACAGAGAACACCGGGGAGCTGTTTTTT
TRBJ2-5 | NA | TRBD1 | TRBV5-5 | CASSSAGGGQETQYF | TGTGCCAGCAGCTCCGCAGGGGGCGGCCAAGAGACCCAGTACTTC
TRBJ1-5 | once | NA | TRBV6-1 | CASSEDYRVPQPQHF | TGTGCCAGCAGTGAAGACTACAGGGTTCCTCAGCCCCAGCATTTT
TRBJ1-1 | few | NA | TRBV6-5 | CASGTGGDTEAFF | TGTGCCAGCGGTACGGGGGGAGACACTGAAGCTTTCTTT
TRBJ1-1 | once | NA | TRBV14 | CASSQGPSKFGAFF | TGTGCCAGCAGCCAGGGACCTAGTAAGTTCGGAGCTTTCTTT
TRBJ2-7 | NA | NA | TRBV7-2 | CASSQLASYDEQYF | TGTGCCAGCAGCCAGCTTGCCTCCTACGACGAGCAGTACTTC
TRBJ1-2 | few | TRBD1 | TRBV27 | CASSTGGYGYTF | TGTGCCAGCAGTACAGGGGGCTATGGCTACACCTTC
TRBJ1-2 | NA | NA | TRBV15 | CATSRDTRPGRGYTF | TGTGCCACCAGCAGAGACACTAGGCCAGGGCGTGGCTACACCTTC
TRBJ2-1 | NA | NA | TRBV4-1 | CASSRSLSHWDNEQFF | TGCGCCAGCAGCCGATCCCTGTCGCACTGGGACAATGAGCAGTTCTTC
TRBJ2-1 | NA | TRBD2 | TRBV4-1 | CASSQEGTSGRNEQFF | TGCGCCAGCAGCCAAGAGGGGACTAGCGGGAGAAATGAGCAGTTCTTC
TRBJ1-1 | few | NA | TRBV30 | CAWAIGAGEAFF | TGTGCCTGGGCGATCGGGGCGGGTGAAGCTTTCTTT
TRBJ2-7 | NA | NA | TRBV7-6 | CASSLGTTTGVQYF | TGTGCCAGCAGCTTAGGGACTACCACTGGTGTGCAGTACTTC
TRBJ1-2 | NA | TRBD1 | TRBV28 | CASSRPGGLDYGYTF | TGTGCCAGCAGTCGACCAGGGGGCCTGGACTATGGCTACACCTTC
TRBJ2-1 | NA | NA | TRBV18 | CASSPGGAREQFF | TGTGCCAGCTCACCTGGAGGGGCTCGTGAGCAGTTCTTC
TRBJ1-2 | NA | NA | TRBV2 | CASSGGLDGYTF | TGTGCCAGCAGTGGGGGTCTTGATGGCTACACCTTC
TRBJ1-6 | NA | NA | TRBV21-1 | CASSRPRGKNSPLHF | TGTGCCAGCAGTAGGCCTCGGGGAAAAAATTCACCCCTCCACTTT
TRBJ2-2 | NA | TRBD1 | TRBV6-4 | CASSAAQGALTGELFF | TGTGCCAGCAGCGCGGCCCAGGGGGCGCTGACCGGGGAGCTGTTTTTT
TRBJ1-2 | NA | NA | TRBV6-5 | CASSSEPGTPYGYTF | TGTGCCAGCAGTTCGGAACCCGGGACACCGTATGGCTACACCTTC
TRBJ2-5 | NA | NA | TRBV21-1 | CASSKTGGPEETQYF | TGTGCCAGCAGCAAGACTGGAGGGCCTGAGGAGACCCAGTACTTC
TRBJ2-7 | few | NA | TRBV7-9 | CASSRNRYEQYF | TGTGCCAGCAGCCGGAATCGCTACGAGCAGTACTTC
TRBJ1-1 | NA | TRBD1 | TRBV10-3 | CAIRLGQGDTEAFF | TGTGCCATCAGGCTGGGACAGGGGGACACTGAAGCTTTCTTT
TRBJ2-6 | NA | TRBD1 | TRBV5-1 | CASSLEVPGGISGANVLTF | TGCGCCAGCAGCTTGGAGGTCCCAGGGGGAATCTCTGGGGCCAACGTCCTGACTTTC
TRBJ2-1 | NA | NA | TRBV13 | CASSPSSYNEQFF | TGTGCCAGCAGTCCGAGCTCCTACAATGAGCAGTTCTTC
TRBJ2-6 | NA | TRBD2 | TRBV19 | CASTGLSSGANVLTF | TGTGCCAGCACGGGACTAAGCTCTGGGGCCAACGTCCTGACTTTC
TRBJ2-1 | NA | TRBD1 | TRBV27 | CASSFYPLDRGPYEQFF | TGTGCCAGCAGTTTCTATCCTCTGGACAGGGGGCCATATGAGCAGTTCTTC
TRBJ1-5 | NA | TRBD1 | TRBV19 | CASSKRTGFSVNQPQHF | TGTGCCAGTAGTAAGAGGACAGGGTTCTCCGTCAATCAGCCCCAGCATTTT